This T cell receptor (beta chain) came from a study of T cell responses to AZD1222 COVID-19 vaccine. Assay used: immunoSEQ multiplex PCR; TCRdb lists only in-frame clones, some missing. The sample records 90,000 to 100,000 clones, 70% to 90% being singletons. This TCR came from an adult who received the AZD1222 COVID-19 vaccine. The source was peripheral blood, collected 28 days after the second AZD1222 dose.

CDR3 residues: CASSLQGFTDTQYF. The CDR3 nucleotides read TGTGCCAGCAGCTTACAGGGATTCACAGATACGCAGTATTTT. This chain connects TRBV7-2 to TRBJ2-3, with D possibly TRBD1 on 5 matching bases. The CDR3 spans 14 residues. Deletions cut 2 bases from V and 2 bases from J, with 8 bases between. Per germline, CDR1 SGHTA and CDR2 FQGNSA. Using reference TRBV7-2 and TRBJ2-3 for the parts outside the CDR3, the full variable domain is GAGVSQSPSNKVTEKGKDVELRCDPISGHTALYWYRQSLGQGLEFLIYFQGNSAPDKSGLPSDRFSAERTGGSVSTLTIQRTQQEDSAVYLCASSLQGFTDTQYFGPGTRLTVL.